This T cell receptor beta chain was obtained from a study of shared clonotypes between healthy human individuals. Caucasian adults living in Nashville, Tennessee, provided all samples. Around 86 million PBMCs went into genomic DNA for unsorted samples. Splitting of each subset's genomic DNA was done evenly across several immunoSEQ plates. The authors sequenced unsorted PBMC DNA on ten immunoSEQ deep assay plates. Method: immunoSEQ multiplex PCR; TCRdb's copy keeps in-frame clones and lacks some. Of fewer than 500,000 clones in the sample, about 75% are singletons; the top ten hold around an eighth. Germline lookup yields CDR1 MNHEY and CDR2 SVGAGI. This CDR3 comprises 16 residues. V was shortened by 0 bases and J by 9 bases, with 21 bases between the two germline ends.

The sequencing sample was made of PBMCs. The receptor comes from a woman between 40 and 55 years old in good health. Some clones in this sample may be carry-over from other donors' samples. V and J are TRBV6-5 and TRBJ2-7; D possibly corresponds to TRBD1 (6 bases). CDR3 residues: CASSYSTDGGQPRQYF. DNA for the CDR3: TGTGCCAGCAGTTACTCAACTGATGGCGGACAGCCCAGGCAGTACTTC.